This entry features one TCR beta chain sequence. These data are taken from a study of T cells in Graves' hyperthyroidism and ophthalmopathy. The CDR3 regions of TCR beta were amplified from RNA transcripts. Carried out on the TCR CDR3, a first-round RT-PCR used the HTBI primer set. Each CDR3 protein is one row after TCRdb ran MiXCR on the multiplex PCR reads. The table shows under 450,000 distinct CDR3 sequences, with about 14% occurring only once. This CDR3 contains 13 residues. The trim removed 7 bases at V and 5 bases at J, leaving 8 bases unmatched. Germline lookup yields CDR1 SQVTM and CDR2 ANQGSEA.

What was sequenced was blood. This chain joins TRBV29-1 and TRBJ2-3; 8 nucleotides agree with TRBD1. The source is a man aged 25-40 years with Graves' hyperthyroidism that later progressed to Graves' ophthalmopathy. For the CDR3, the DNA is TGCAGCGGGCGGACAGGGAACCAAGATACGCAGTATTTT. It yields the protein CSGRTGNQDTQYF.